One sample yielded the 2 T cell receptor beta chains listed below, sequenced in a study of molecular identifiers for immune sequencing clone quantification. TCRdb reprocessed the PCR reads with MiXCR, giving one entry per CDR3 protein. This table holds about 320,000 distinct CDR3 sequences, about 21% found once. Sequenced: naive CD8+ T cells from blood, with Jurkat cell RNA spiked in. Subset given: FACS-sorted CD8+CD4-CCR7+CD45RA+ naive T cells. The source of these receptors is a human donor in good health. Some libraries in this study had Jurkat cell RNA spiked in.

This clonotype came up a few times. The V gene is TRBV12-3 or TRBV12-4, the J gene TRBJ2-3, with 7 bases lining up with TRBD1. The CDR3 has 17 amino acids. Losses at the gene ends were 6 bases for V and 2 bases for J; bases not matched to a gene: 14. The CDR3 loop reads CASRPSWDRQSTDTQYF. Here the CDR3 DNA reads TGTGCCAGCAGACCCTCTTGGGACAGACAATCCACAGATACGCAGTATTTT.

This clonotype was observed at least ten times. V gene TRBV6-1 combines with J gene TRBJ1-1; no reliable D call. Deletions cut 5 bases from V and 2 bases from J, with 12 bases between. Germline CDR1 reads MNHNS; CDR2 reads SASEGT. CDR3 size: 14 residues. As DNA, the CDR3 is TGTGCCAGCAGTTGGTCTGGGGTTAACACTGAAGCTTTCTTT. It specifies CASSWSGVNTEAFF.